The 12 T cell receptor beta chains presented below share a single source sample, sequenced in a study of cytomegalovirus exposure and HLA in healthy donors. PCR amplification relied on 60 Vbeta primers (plus 13 Jbeta primers). TCRdb's copy holds only in-frame clones and misses some; the assay was immunoSEQ multiplex PCR. The sample holds about 190,000 clones, over 70% seen once. The sequenced sample was PBMCs. All receptors derive from a man aged 35-49 years in good health and CMV-seropositive.

V usage is TRBV5-4 and J usage is TRBJ2-7, with 10 bases that match TRBD2. After removal of 3 bases from V and 6 bases from J, the junction contained 9 bases not matched to a gene. This CDR3 spans 15 amino acids. The germline CDR1 and CDR2 sequences are SGHNT and YYREEE (reference sequence). CDR3 DNA: TGTGCCAGCAGCTGGGGCCTAGCGGGAGTAAGCGAGCAGTACTTC. It specifies CASSWGLAGVSEQYF.

This clone has only a few counts. The chain uses TRBV10-3 and TRBJ2-1; weak D call: TRBD2 (6 bases). V was pared by 10 bases and J by 2 bases, with 12 bases between. Germline V lookup: CDR1 ENHRY, CDR2 SYGVKD. The CDR3 has 13 amino acids. The CDR3, as DNA: TGTGCCACGATAGCGGACCCCTACAATGAGCAGTTCTTC. It specifies CATIADPYNEQFF.

This clone was seen only a few times. The chain links TRBV7-9 to TRBJ1-6, with TRBD1 matching over 7 bases. Germline CDR1 SEHNR, CDR2 FQNEAQ (reference sequence). The V and J ends lost 5 bases and 9 bases, in that order; junction bases with no gene match: 10. This CDR3 has 15 amino acids. CDR3 DNA: TGTGCCAGCAGCCCAGGTGACAGGGCGGGTTCACCCCTCCACTTT. Its translation is CASSPGDRAGSPLHF.

V usage is TRBV9 and J usage is TRBJ2-2, with D unclear. The CDR3 has 13 amino acids. Trimming stripped 0 bases from V and 4 bases from J, with 4 bases between. Per germline, CDR1 SGDLS and CDR2 YYNGEE. Here the CDR3 reads CASSVVRTGELFF. The CDR3 DNA is TGTGCCAGCAGCGTAGTTCGCACCGGGGAGCTGTTTTTT.

This clone was picked up one time. Here the CDR3 reads CASRGDNIGYTF. The CDR3 bases are TGTGCCAGCAGAGGGGACAATATTGGCTACACCTTC. The chain links TRBV2 to TRBJ1-2; TRBD1 might be the D (6 bases). This CDR3 is built from 12 residues. Trimming shortened V by 6 bases and J by 7 bases, and 12 bases separated the two germline ends. CDR1 SNHLY and CDR2 FYNNEI come from the germline V gene.

This clone was counted only a few times. V and J are TRBV21-1 and TRBJ2-5; the table's D call TRBD2 went unverified against the DNA. TRBV21-1 is an annotated pseudogene. This CDR3 has 17 amino acids. The CDR3 protein is CASSRPLRGEDKETQYF. CDR3 in DNA: TGTGCCAGCAGCAGGCCCCTGAGAGGAGAAGATAAAGAGACCCAGTACTTC.

This sequence joins TRBV20-1 and TRBJ2-7, with a tentative D call TRBD2 (5 bases). Germline CDR1 is DFQATT and CDR2 is SNEGSKA (reference sequence). V gave up 6 bases and J gave up 3 bases, with 9 bases separating them. The CDR3 runs to 11 residues. CDR3 nucleotides: TGCAGTGCCAGGACTGGCTACGAGCAGTACTTC. It is translated as CSARTGYEQYF.

Only a few counts were recorded for this clone. This chain connects TRBV7-6 to TRBJ2-7, with 9 bases identical to TRBD2. CDR1 and CDR2 (germline): SGHVS, FNYEAQ. V trimming: 5 bases; J trimming: 2 bases; junction bases outside the gene matches: 16. The CDR3 sequence is 18 residues long. The CDR3 reads CASSPGPGGAGGTYEQYF. The CDR3 DNA sequence: TGTGCCAGCAGCCCAGGCCCCGGGGGTGCGGGAGGGACCTACGAGCAGTACTTC.

Comment on this clone: Other DNA sequences in the sample encode the same CDR3. The chain carries TRBV9 and TRBJ1-1; no reliable D call. Trimming removed 0 bases from V and 2 bases from J, with 5 bases in between. The CDR3 sequence is 13 residues long. Per germline, CDR1 SGDLS and CDR2 YYNGEE. The CDR3 sequence: CASSVAVNTEAFF. The CDR3 nucleotides are TGTGCCAGCAGCGTAGCAGTAAACACTGAAGCTTTCTTT.

With regard to this clone: Additional DNA sequences in this sample encode the identical CDR3. The chain combines TRBV5-4 with TRBJ2-1, with D possibly being TRBD2 (6 bases). CDR3 length: 15 residues. Per the germline V gene, CDR1 is SGHNT and CDR2 is YYREEE (reference sequence). The germline V and J ends were trimmed by 3 bases and 2 bases, with 12 bases remaining between them. Written as DNA, the CDR3 is TGTGCCAGCAGCTCTAGCGTGACGACCTACAATGAGCAGTTCTTC. It is translated as CASSSSVTTYNEQFF. The whole variable domain, remainder taken from reference TRBV5-4 and TRBJ2-1, is ETGVTQSPTHLIKTRGQQVTLRCSSQSGHNTVSWYQQALGQGPQFIFQYYREEENGRGNFPPRFSGLQFPNYSSELNVNALELDDSALYLCASSSSVTTYNEQFFGPGTRLTVL.

Here the CDR3 DNA reads TGTGCCAGCAGCGTACTACAGGGGGGAAATACTGAAGCTTTCTTT. Its protein is CASSVLQGGNTEAFF. The J gene is TRBJ1-1, the V gene TRBV9, with 8 positions matching TRBD1. Trimming took 1 base from V and 5 from J; bases not matched to a gene: 7. The CDR3 runs to 15 residues. From germline, CDR1 is SGDLS and CDR2 YYNGEE.

The rearrangement links TRBV30 to TRBJ1-4; 7 nucleotides align to TRBD1. Unmatched junction bases numbered 6, after V lost 4 bases and J lost 7 bases. CDR3 length: 13 residues. Looked up from germline, CDR1 is GTSNPN and CDR2 is SVGIG (reference sequence). The chain's CDR3 is CAWNKGAGEKLFF. DNA for the CDR3: TGTGCCTGGAATAAGGGGGCAGGTGAAAAACTGTTTTTT.